This TCR beta chain was identified during a study of blood T cell repertoires in COVID-19. This CDR3 comprises 15 residues. Deletions cut 4 bases from V and 3 bases from J, with 16 bases between. Germline CDR1 SGHDT, CDR2 YYEEEE. Here immunoSEQ multiplex PCR was the method, and the copy in TCRdb shows in-frame clones only, minus some. The repertoire has 110,000 or so clones, over 80% of them found once; the top ten carry under 6%. This sequence originates from a woman between 45 and 65 years old with acute or convalescent COVID-19. The chain recombines TRBV5-6 with TRBJ1-1; perhaps TRBD1 as D (5 bases). The specimen was peripheral blood. The CDR3 loop reads CASSQTDSVDTEAFF. The CDR3 nucleotides read TGTGCCAGCAGCCAAACTGACAGCGTCGACACTGAAGCTTTCTTT.